This T cell receptor beta chain comes out of a study of T cells in Graves' hyperthyroidism and ophthalmopathy. This clonotype was seen only a few times. TCR beta CDR3 region amplification was performed from RNA transcripts. TCR CDR3 regions were first amplified by RT-PCR with HTBI primers. TCRdb independently ran MiXCR on the multiplex PCR reads; one entry per CDR3 protein. This sample has hundreds of thousands of distinct CDR3 sequences, with about 14% found just once. Germline lookup yields CDR1 LGHDT and CDR2 YNNKEL (reference sequence). Trimming took 0 bases from V and 1 from J; bases not matched to a gene: 5. CDR3 length equals 17 residues.

J is TRBJ2-2 and V is TRBV3-1; 7 bases align to TRBD2. Sample: blood. The origin of this receptor is a man aged 18 to 29 with Graves' ophthalmopathy. The CDR3 DNA is TGTGCCAGCAGCCAAGATCGGCGGGGGAGGAACACCGGGGAGCTGTTTTTT. It yields the protein CASSQDRRGRNTGELFF.